This T cell receptor (beta chain) originates from a study of cytomegalovirus exposure and HLA in healthy donors (dated by TCRdb to between 2016 and 2019). Regarding the study in general: The roughly 700 repertoires of the first cohort and the 95 to 150 validation repertoires were produced on the same platform, according to a later analysis. The study was designed to test whether signatures of past pathogen exposure could be identified by cataloging public T cell receptors. A separate validation cohort of 100 to 150 different subjects was used in addition to the approximately 700-subject first cohort. To predict cytomegalovirus infection status, the study combined high-throughput TCR immunosequencing, statistical association of individual TCRs with disease status, and machine learning. What the authors observed across the whole study: A later analysis lacked HLA typing for the validation cohort, so it scored co-occurrence in that cohort across all 110 or so repertoires. The study gave a list of roughly 150 TCR beta chains associated with cytomegalovirus. Most TCR sequences were seen in very few donors, while some public TCRs were found in many individuals. Of the cluster scores, approximately 95% were above 0 in a later analysis, which found that TCRs clustered in the first cohort also tended to co-occur in the 95 to 150 validation repertoires. Three of the identified cytomegalovirus-associated TCR beta chains were confirmed in vitro to be specific for cytomegalovirus antigens. In both the original and validation cohorts, the classifier was reported to diagnose cytomegalovirus status with high specificity and sensitivity. The authors suggested that the approach could potentially be generalized to other disease states and immunological phenotypes.

Libraries were prepared through the immunoSEQ multiplex PCR assay. As for the original processing: A statistical classification framework was built to diagnose cytomegalovirus status from the catalog of TCR beta chain sequences. TCRdb stores this immuneACCESS table with in-frame sequences only. Part of the clones is absent; in the studies checked, under half of the shortfall reflects unresolved V genes, and no reason is known for the rest. V and J calls and clone size follow that table, whereas D and trimming were derived from the DNA. In all, the sample holds some 130,000 clones, and approximately 94% of those were seen once. Less than 2% of the sample rests with the top ten. Separate from the roughly 700-subject first cohort, the validation cohort of about 130 subjects was the group to which the donors belonged. As for this clone: The target of this receptor is not known. Per-base quality was not reported, and no clone a single base away is much larger than it.

Germline trimming amounts to 3 bases on V and 5 bases on J, with 10 as the count of junction bases outside the gene matches. The germline V gene yields ENHRY for CDR1 and SYGVKD for CDR2. Its CDR3 holds 19 amino acids, cysteine through phenylalanine. Here the CDR3 DNA is all that survives: 57 bases in frame from base 1. This TCR derives from a man aged 18 to 29 in good health and CMV-seropositive. The sample taken for sequencing was PBMCs. Recombination connected TRBV10-3 to TRBJ2-1; TRBD2 lines up with 16 middle nucleotides. The sequenced DNA: TGTGCCATCAGTGACACCACGGGACTAGCGGGAGGGCCCGACAATGAGCAGTTCTTC. This sequence encodes CAISDTTGLAGGPDNEQFF.